A selection of T cell receptor beta chains follows, all from one sample in a study of metastatic and nonmetastatic thyroid tumors. TCRdb reprocessed the PCR reads using MiXCR. The data hold thousands of clones, with around 30% observed a single time. The sequenced sample consisted of tumor tissue. Source of these receptors: a male donor with papillary thyroid cancer or a benign thyroid nodule (not recorded which). Some clones in this sample may be carry-over from other donors' samples. Both conserved end residues are part of each CDR3. A D gene is named only where the DNA matches it firmly. Rows may omit the clone size; those that give it use once, few, many or a size class.

clone_size	j_call	d_call	v_call	cdr3_nt	cdr3_aa
many	TRBJ1-6	NA	TRBV7-9	TGTGCCAGCAGCCGGGGAAACTCCTATAATTCACCCCTCCACTTT	CASSRGNSYNSPLHF
NA	TRBJ2-1	NA	TRBV7-9	TGTGCCAGCAGCTTAGCTTGGGGGGACAATGAGCAGTTCTTC	CASSLAWGDNEQFF
few	TRBJ1-2	NA	TRBV25-1	TGTGCCAGCAGTGAATACGCGGGGGCCGGCTATGGCTACACCTTC	CASSEYAGAGYGYTF
NA	TRBJ2-2	NA	TRBV6-1	TGTGCCAGCAGTTGGAGGGCCGCCGGGGAGCTGTTTTTT	CASSWRAAGELFF
NA	TRBJ2-7	NA	TRBV28	TGTGCCAGCAGTTTAGTTAGTGCGGAGATCAGGGACGAGCAGTACTTC	CASSLVSAEIRDEQYF
NA	TRBJ1-1	NA	TRBV12-3/TRBV12-4	TGTGCCAGCAGTTCAGGACCCGCCACTGAAGCTTTCTTT	CASSSGPATEAFF
NA	TRBJ2-1	TRBD2	TRBV7-3	TGTGCCAGCAGCTTAGTAGCGGGGGCCTACAATGAGCAGTTCTTC	CASSLVAGAYNEQFF
NA	TRBJ2-6	NA	TRBV15	TGTGCCACCAGCAGAGAATCCGGGGATGGGGCCAACGTCCTGACTTTC	CATSRESGDGANVLTF
NA	TRBJ1-1	NA	TRBV6-1	TGTGCCAGCTTAAGGGGCTCGAACACTGAAGCTTTCTTT	CASLRGSNTEAFF
NA	TRBJ1-2	TRBD1	TRBV6-1	TGTGCCACCGGGACAGGGGGAGGTTATGGTTATGGCTACACCTTC	CATGTGGGYGYGYTF
NA	TRBJ1-3	NA	TRBV2	TGTGCCAGCACTTATTCTGGAAACACCATATATTTT	CASTYSGNTIYF
few	TRBJ2-7	TRBD1	TRBV12-3/TRBV12-4	TGTGCCAGCAGCCGGGCTGGGACAGGGGGTACTTACGAGCAGTACTTC	CASSRAGTGGTYEQYF
few	TRBJ2-2	TRBD2	TRBV7-2	TGTGCCAGCAGCTTGGCGGGAGTCGGAACCGGGGAGCTGTTTTTT	CASSLAGVGTGELFF
medium-sized	TRBJ1-4	TRBD1	TRBV25-1	TGTGCCAGCAGTGAACCTACCTCAGGGGGTGAAAAACTGTTTTTT	CASSEPTSGGEKLFF
few	TRBJ1-5	NA	TRBV10-3	TGTGCCATCAGTGAGTCAGGCGGATCTAGCAATCAGCCCCAGCATTTT	CAISESGGSSNQPQHF
few	TRBJ1-2	NA	TRBV6-6	TGTGCCAGCAGTTACGACAGCTTTAGCTATGGCTACACCTTC	CASSYDSFSYGYTF
few	TRBJ1-4	TRBD1	TRBV27	TGTGCCAGCAGTTTTTGGACAGGGGGAACATCTAGACTGTTTTTT	CASSFWTGGTSRLFF
few	TRBJ2-7	NA	TRBV12-5	TGTGCTAGTGGTTTGGCTATGTCAGGAGAGACCCTTTACGAGCAGTACTTC	CASGLAMSGETLYEQYF
medium-sized	TRBJ2-3	TRBD2	TRBV5-1	TGCGCCAGCAGCCTAGTAGCGGGAGAGGGAGATACGCAGTATTTT	CASSLVAGEGDTQYF
few	TRBJ1-1	TRBD1	TRBV6-1	TGTGCCAGCACCCTGACAGGAGGGACAGCACAAAAAGCTTTCTTT	CASTLTGGTAQKAFF
NA	TRBJ2-1	NA	TRBV10-3	TGTGCCATCAGTGTAGGAGGCAATGAGCAGTTCTTC	CAISVGGNEQFF
NA	TRBJ2-2	TRBD1	TRBV11-3	TGTGCCAGCAGCATGGGACAGGGGGGAACCGGGGAGCTGTTTTTT	CASSMGQGGTGELFF
medium-sized	TRBJ1-1	NA	TRBV5-1	TGCGCCAGCAGCTTGGGTGTAGGGACTTACACTGAAGCTTTCTTT	CASSLGVGTYTEAFF
once	TRBJ2-2	TRBD1	TRBV20-1	TGCAGTGCTGGCACAGGGGATGATGTCGGGGAGCTGTTTTTT	CSAGTGDDVGELFF
NA	TRBJ2-2	NA	TRBV18	TGTGCCAGCTCATATTCCGGGGCCCGTGAGGAGCCGTTTTTT	CASSYSGAREEPFF
NA	TRBJ1-1	TRBD1	TRBV19	TGTGCCAGTAGTATAGTATCACAGGGGGCTGTGAACACTGAAGCTTTCTTT	CASSIVSQGAVNTEAFF
many	TRBJ1-5	NA	TRBV10-2	TGCGCCAGCAGTACAGGGAGGAATCAGCCCCAGCATTTT	CASSTGRNQPQHF
NA	TRBJ2-7	NA	TRBV6-1	TGTGCCAGCAGTGACCCGACGGCACCCTACGAGCAGTACTTC	CASSDPTAPYEQYF
few	TRBJ1-2	NA	TRBV27	TGTGCCAGCAGTTTATACCCCGACAGCAACTATGGCTACACCTTC	CASSLYPDSNYGYTF
once	TRBJ1-3	NA	TRBV18	TGTGCCAGCTCACCAAGGCAAGAAGGGAATGGAAACACCATATATTTT	CASSPRQEGNGNTIYF
NA	TRBJ2-7	NA	TRBV19	TGTGCCAGTAGTATGGGGGGCTACGAGCAGTACTTC	CASSMGGYEQYF
NA	TRBJ1-5	NA	TRBV7-2	TGTGCCAGCAGCTTGGGGTATCCTAGCAATCAGCCCCAGCATTTT	CASSLGYPSNQPQHF
large	TRBJ1-6	TRBD1	TRBV12-3/TRBV12-4	TGTGCCAGCAGACGGGGACAGGGCGGGACACCCCTCCACTTT	CASRRGQGGTPLHF
NA	TRBJ2-7	TRBD2	TRBV28	TGTGCCAGCAGCCCAACTAGCGGGGGGGCGCACGAGCAGTACTTC	CASSPTSGGAHEQYF
NA	TRBJ1-1	NA	TRBV6-1	TGTGCCAGCTGCTCTGGACAGACGACCACTGAAGCTTTCTTT	CASCSGQTTTEAFF
medium-sized	TRBJ1-1	NA	TRBV20-1	TGCAGTGCTAGAGATGGAAACACTGAAGCTTTCTTT	CSARDGNTEAFF
NA	TRBJ1-2	NA	TRBV12-3/TRBV12-4	TGTGCCAGCAGTTGGGCGGGGGCGCAGAATGGCTACACCTTC	CASSWAGAQNGYTF
medium-sized	TRBJ2-1	NA	TRBV20-1	TGCAGTGCGGTGAAGGGTGGTGGTGAGCAGTTCTTC	CSAVKGGGEQFF
few	TRBJ1-2	NA	TRBV6-1	TGTGCCAGCAGTGAAGTCCCGGCCAGGGACTATGGCTACACCTTC	CASSEVPARDYGYTF
medium-sized	TRBJ2-7	NA	TRBV7-2	TGTGCCAGCAGCCGAGATGGACCAATCTACGAGCAGTACTTC	CASSRDGPIYEQYF
few	TRBJ1-4	NA	TRBV6-5	TGTGCCAGCAGTTACGAGGGAGGCGAAAAACTGTTTTTT	CASSYEGGEKLFF
NA	TRBJ1-1	TRBD1	TRBV28	TGTGCCAGCAGTTCACGACAGGGGGCGTGGACTGAAGCTTTCTTT	CASSSRQGAWTEAFF
medium-sized	TRBJ2-1	TRBD2	TRBV6-4	TGTGCCAGCAGTGACTCGACTAGCGGGAGCAATGAGCAGTTCTTC	CASSDSTSGSNEQFF
large	TRBJ1-6	NA	TRBV19	TGTGCCAGTAGTCTCCGGGACCTCGTCTCACCCCTCCACTTT	CASSLRDLVSPLHF
NA	TRBJ2-2	NA	TRBV11-2	TGTGCCAGCAGCTTTGACACCGGGGAGCTGTTTTTT	CASSFDTGELFF
NA	TRBJ2-2	NA	TRBV6-5	TGTGCCAGCAGTTATCAGTGGGACCGCACCGGGGAGCTGTTTTTT	CASSYQWDRTGELFF
NA	TRBJ2-2	NA	TRBV11-1	TGTGCCAGCAGGGGTTCGGGCACCGGGGAGCTGTTTTTT	CASRGSGTGELFF
few	TRBJ2-1	TRBD1	TRBV2	TGTGCCACCGGGGACAGGGGACGTGAGCAGTTCTTC	CATGDRGREQFF